This T cell receptor beta chain was retrieved from a study of blood T cell repertoires in COVID-19 (dated by TCRdb to between 2020 and 2021). Context from the whole study: Samples from collaborators originated in the United States, Italy and Spain and spanned both the acute and convalescent phases of COVID-19. The material from the prospective study consisted of cDNA or gDNA derived from T cells, B-cell-depleted T cells, or PBMCs. Deeply sampled blood TCRbeta repertoires from subjects exposed to, actively infected with, or recovered from COVID-19 were included in the dataset. A freely available public database, intended as a resource for researchers studying the immune response to SARS-CoV-2, is where the repertoires were released. Samples were obtained from the ongoing ImmuneRACE study (first 160 participants) and from about 1,300 subjects provided by 6 global collaborators. A de-identified subject ID, COVID-19 status, age in years and sex were almost always included in the sample metadata. Where HLA class I and class II types were available, the types were taken from metadata supplied by the sample provider, not from assay-based typing. The research as a whole found: Clinical and demographic metadata were provided uncurated, with the amount varying by source and participant.

CDR1 and CDR2 were assigned from the germline V gene (reference sequence) as LNHNV and YYDKDF. The CDR3 has 14 amino acids, counting the end cysteine and phenylalanine. CDR3 DNA only is kept here, 42 bases in frame from base 1. V is pared back by 8 bases and J by 4 bases, with 12 bases lying between the germline termini. At one collaborating source in Seattle, patients were enrolled during active infection and were followed longitudinally through the course of disease. The collaborating institutions used their own protocols to collect whole blood in K2EDTA tubes. For TCRbeta analysis, collaborator samples were shipped as frozen whole blood, as isolated PBMCs, or as DNA extracted from either sample type. Notes on this clone: Its antigen has not been determined. Nothing much larger sits one base from this clone, and base qualities are not available.

The immunoSEQ Assay, a bias-controlled multiplex PCR, was used to amplify TCRbeta CDR3 regions from genomic DNA. The authors' analysis ran thus. Nucleated cell counts per sample were estimated from amplification of reference gene primers within the assay. To quantify the absolute abundance of each unique TCRbeta CDR3 rearrangement, sequence reads were collapsed and filtered. For each sample, productive Simpson clonality was calculated as the square root of Simpson's diversity index across productive rearrangements. In its TCRdb copy, this immuneACCESS table keeps in-frame sequences only and misses some clones. Where compared with another copy, unresolved V genes explain less than half of these, and the others have no known cause. That table supplies the V and J calls and clone size; D and trimming were determined from the DNA. The sample table contains 250,000 to 400,000 clones; only one count was recorded for 90% of them. Roughly 2.9% of the sample is in the top ten clones.

The chain was built from TRBV15 and TRBJ1-6; there is no confident call for the D gene. The specimen was peripheral blood. The TCR was taken from a woman aged 25 to 39 with COVID-19, enrolled during active disease. The CDR3 amino acid sequence is: CATGEGRYNSPLHF. The DNA is TGTGCCACCGGGGAGGGCAGATATAATTCACCCCTCCACTTT. Extended through the reference TRBV15 and TRBJ1-6 proteins, this CDR3 yields the full variable domain: DAMVIQNPRYQVTQFGKPVTLSCSQTLNHNVMYWYQQKSSQAPKLLFHYYDKDFNNEADTPDNFQSRRPNTSFCFLDIRSPGLGDTAMYLCATGEGRYNSPLHFGNGTRLTVT.